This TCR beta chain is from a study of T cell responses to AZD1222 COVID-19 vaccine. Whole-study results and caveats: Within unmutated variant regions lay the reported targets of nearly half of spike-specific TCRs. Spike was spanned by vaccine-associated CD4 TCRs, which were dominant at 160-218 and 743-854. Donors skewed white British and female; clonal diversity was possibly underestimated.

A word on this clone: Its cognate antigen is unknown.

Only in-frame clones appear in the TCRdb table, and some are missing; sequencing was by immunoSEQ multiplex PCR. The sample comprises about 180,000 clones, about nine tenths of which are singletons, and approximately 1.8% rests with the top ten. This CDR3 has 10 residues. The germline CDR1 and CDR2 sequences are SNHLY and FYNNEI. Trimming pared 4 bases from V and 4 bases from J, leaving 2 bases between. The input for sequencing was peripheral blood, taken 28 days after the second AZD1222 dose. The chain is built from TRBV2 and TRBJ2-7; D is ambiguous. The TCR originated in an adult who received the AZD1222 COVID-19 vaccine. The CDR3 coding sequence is TGTGCCAGCAGTGTTTACGAGCAGTACTTC. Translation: CASSVYEQYF.